What follows are 9 T cell receptor beta chains derived from one specimen sequenced in a study of T cell responses to AZD1222 COVID-19 vaccine. TCRdb keeps only in-frame clones here, not all; method: immunoSEQ multiplex PCR. The sample carries 100,000 to 130,000 clones, roughly 89% recorded once. The material was peripheral blood, obtained on day 0 of MenACWY control vaccination. Source of these receptors: an adult in good health.

The gene calls are TRBV2 and TRBJ2-7; TRBD1 agrees at 10 bases. Germline values: CDR1 SNHLY, CDR2 FYNNEI. The CDR3 totals 14 residues. V shed 6 bases, J shed 7 bases, and the junction held 9 bases outside the gene matches. This CDR3 reads CASRATGTGDEQYF. The CDR3 bases are TGTGCCAGCAGGGCCACCGGGACAGGGGATGAGCAGTACTTC. Variable domain in full (rest from reference TRBV2 and TRBJ2-7): EPEVTQTPSHQVTQMGQEVILRCVPISNHLYFYWYRQILGQKVEFLVSFYNNEISEKSEIFDDQFSVERPDGSNFTLKIRSTKLEDSAMYFCASRATGTGDEQYFGPGTRLTVT.

The gene calls are TRBV6-5 and TRBJ1-1; D is ambiguous. Germline CDR1 is MNHEY and CDR2 is SVGAGI. The CDR3 is 13 amino acids. With 0 bases removed from V and 5 bases from J, the gap between germline ends came to 7 bases. This CDR3 is CASSYSGLTEAFF. CDR3 DNA sequence: TGTGCCAGCAGTTACTCCGGGTTAACTGAAGCTTTCTTT.

The sample holds a few counts of this clone. The rearrangement uses TRBV19 and TRBJ1-3; D gene unclear. The CDR3 has 11 amino acids. With 8 bases removed from V and 8 bases from J, the gap between germline ends came to 10 bases. Germline CDR1 LNHDA, CDR2 SQIVND (reference sequence). CDR3 loop: CASRKADTIYF. For the CDR3, the DNA is TGTGCCAGTCGGAAGGCGGACACCATATATTTT.

V is TRBV6-5 and J is TRBJ1-4, with a possible D match to TRBD1 (6 bases). CDR3 length: 13 amino acids. V shed 8 bases and J shed 8 bases, with 15 bases lying between them. Germline loops: CDR1 MNHEY, CDR2 SVGAGI. The CDR3 nucleotides are TGTGCCAGCTTAGCGGGGGCTTGGGAAAAACTGTTTTTT. This gives the protein CASLAGAWEKLFF.

The chain combines TRBV6-2 or TRBV6-3 with TRBJ1-2; D unclear. This CDR3 spans 16 amino acids. Trimming cost V 5 bases and J 6 bases, with 22 bases left between them. Germline values: CDR1 MNHEY, CDR2 SVGEGT. CDR3 sequence: CASSRLGVGGPDGYTF. As DNA, the CDR3 is TGTGCCAGCAGTCGGCTGGGTGTGGGCGGCCCGGATGGCTACACCTTC.

V usage is TRBV7-3 and J usage is TRBJ2-3; 8 nucleotides match TRBD2. The CDR3 extends over 16 amino acids. Germline V gives CDR1 SGHTA, CDR2 FQGTGA. After removal of 4 bases from V and 4 bases from J, the junction contained 10 bases not matched to a gene. The CDR3 region has the DNA TGTGCCAGCAGCTCCCAGCGGGGGTTAACCCCAGATACGCAGTATTTT. Amino acids: CASSSQRGLTPDTQYF.

This clone was found once. The chain is built from TRBV25-1 and TRBJ1-2; D possibly corresponds to TRBD1 (5 bases). The germline V gene has CDR1 MGHDK and CDR2 SYGVNS. V was pared by 2 bases and J by 5 bases, with 6 bases between. The CDR3 has 12 amino acids. The CDR3 region has the DNA TGTGCCAGCAGTGAAGGGGGGTATGGCTACACCTTC. Translation gives CASSEGGYGYTF.

The chain combines TRBV6-2 or TRBV6-3 with TRBJ1-1, with D possibly being TRBD1 (5 bases). V was pared by 0 bases and J by 4 bases, with 12 bases between. The CDR3 contains 15 residues. CDR1 MNHEY and CDR2 SVGEGT come from the germline V gene. The DNA of the CDR3 is TGTGCCAGCAGTTACTCCCCAGGGCGCTTCACTGAAGCTTTCTTT. It yields the protein CASSYSPGRFTEAFF.

The rearrangement links TRBV6-6 to TRBJ2-7; tentative D call: TRBD2 (5 bases). Trimming removed 2 bases from V and 0 bases from J, with 8 bases in between. The CDR3 spans 14 residues. Germline CDR1 is MNHNY and CDR2 is SVGAGI (reference sequence). This chain's CDR3 is CASSYGEFSYEQYF. The CDR3 coding sequence is TGTGCCAGCAGTTACGGGGAGTTCTCCTACGAGCAGTACTTC.